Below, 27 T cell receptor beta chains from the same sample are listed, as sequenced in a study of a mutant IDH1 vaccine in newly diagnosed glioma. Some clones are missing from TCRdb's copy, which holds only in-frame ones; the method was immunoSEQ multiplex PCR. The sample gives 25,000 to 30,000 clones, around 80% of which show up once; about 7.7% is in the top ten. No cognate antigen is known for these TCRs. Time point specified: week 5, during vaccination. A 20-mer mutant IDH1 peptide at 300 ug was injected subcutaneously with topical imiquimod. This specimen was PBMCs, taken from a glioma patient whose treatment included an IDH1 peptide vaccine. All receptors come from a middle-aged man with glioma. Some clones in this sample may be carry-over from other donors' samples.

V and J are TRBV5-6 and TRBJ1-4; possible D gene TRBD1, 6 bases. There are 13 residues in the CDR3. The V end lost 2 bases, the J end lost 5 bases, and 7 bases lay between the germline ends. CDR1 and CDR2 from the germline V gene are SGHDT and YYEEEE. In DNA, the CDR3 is TGTGCCAGCAGCTTTACAGGGAATGAAAAACTGTTTTTT. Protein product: CASSFTGNEKLFF.

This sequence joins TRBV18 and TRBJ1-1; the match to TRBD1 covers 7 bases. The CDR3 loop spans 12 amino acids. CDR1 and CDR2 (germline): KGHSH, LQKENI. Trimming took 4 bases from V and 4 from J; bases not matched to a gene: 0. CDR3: CASSQGATEAFF. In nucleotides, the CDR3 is TGTGCCAGCTCACAGGGGGCCACTGAAGCTTTCTTT.

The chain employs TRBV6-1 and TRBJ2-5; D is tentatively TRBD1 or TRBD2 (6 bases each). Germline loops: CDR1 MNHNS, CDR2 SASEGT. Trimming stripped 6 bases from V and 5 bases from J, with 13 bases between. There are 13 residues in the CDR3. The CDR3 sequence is CASSYRRGETQYF. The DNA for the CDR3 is TGTGCCAGCAGCTACAGGAGGGGGGAGACCCAGTACTTC.

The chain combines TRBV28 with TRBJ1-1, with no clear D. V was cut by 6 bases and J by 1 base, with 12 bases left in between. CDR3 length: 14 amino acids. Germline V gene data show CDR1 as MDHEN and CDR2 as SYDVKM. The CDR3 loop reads CASSQTQQNTEAFF. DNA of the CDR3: TGTGCCAGCAGCCAGACCCAGCAGAACACTGAAGCTTTCTTT.

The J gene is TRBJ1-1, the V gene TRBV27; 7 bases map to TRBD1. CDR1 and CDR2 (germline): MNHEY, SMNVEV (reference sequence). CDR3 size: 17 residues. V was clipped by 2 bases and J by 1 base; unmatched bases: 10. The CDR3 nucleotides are TGTGCCAGCAGTTTAAGAGGGGGCGACCTATGGAACACTGAAGCTTTCTTT. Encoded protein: CASSLRGGDLWNTEAFF.

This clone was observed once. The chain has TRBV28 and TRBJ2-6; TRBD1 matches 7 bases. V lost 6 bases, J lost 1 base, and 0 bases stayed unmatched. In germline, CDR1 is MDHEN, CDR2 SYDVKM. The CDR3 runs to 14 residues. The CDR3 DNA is TGTGCCAGCAGACAGGGGTCTGGGGCCAACGTCCTGACTTTC. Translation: CASRQGSGANVLTF. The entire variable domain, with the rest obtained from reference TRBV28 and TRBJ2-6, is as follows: DVKVTQSSRYLVKRTGEKVFLECVQDMDHENMFWYRQDPGLGLRLIYFSYDVKMKEKGDIPEGYSVSREKKERFSLILESASTNQTSMYLCASRQGSGANVLTFGAGSRLTVL.

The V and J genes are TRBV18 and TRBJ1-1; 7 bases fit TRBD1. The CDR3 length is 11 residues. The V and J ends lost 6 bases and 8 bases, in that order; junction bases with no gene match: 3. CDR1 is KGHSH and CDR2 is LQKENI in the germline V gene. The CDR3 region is CASSLGGEAFF. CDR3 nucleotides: TGTGCCAGCTCCTTAGGGGGCGAAGCTTTCTTT.

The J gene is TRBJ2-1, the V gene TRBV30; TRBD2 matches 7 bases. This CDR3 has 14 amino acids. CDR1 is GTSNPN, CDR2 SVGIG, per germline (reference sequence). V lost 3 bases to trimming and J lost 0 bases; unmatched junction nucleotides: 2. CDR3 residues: CAWSGGSSYNEQFF. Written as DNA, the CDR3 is TGTGCCTGGAGCGGGGGGAGCTCCTACAATGAGCAGTTCTTC.

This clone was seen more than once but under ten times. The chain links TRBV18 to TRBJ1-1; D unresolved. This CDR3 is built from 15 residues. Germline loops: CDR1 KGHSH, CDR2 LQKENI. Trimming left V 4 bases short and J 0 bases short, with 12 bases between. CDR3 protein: CASSLELFMNTEAFF. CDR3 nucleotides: TGTGCCAGCTCACTGGAACTCTTTATGAACACTGAAGCTTTCTTT.

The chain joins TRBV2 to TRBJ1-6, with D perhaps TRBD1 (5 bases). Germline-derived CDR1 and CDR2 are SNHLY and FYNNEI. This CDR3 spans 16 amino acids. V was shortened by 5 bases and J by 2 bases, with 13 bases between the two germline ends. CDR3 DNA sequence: TGTGCCAGCAGTTCCCGACAGCCTGCCTATAATTCACCCCTCCACTTT. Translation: CASSSRQPAYNSPLHF.

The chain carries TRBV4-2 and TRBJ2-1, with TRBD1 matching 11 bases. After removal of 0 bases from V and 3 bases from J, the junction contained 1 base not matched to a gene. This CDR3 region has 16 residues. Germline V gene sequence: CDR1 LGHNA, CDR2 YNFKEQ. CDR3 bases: TGTGCCAGCAGCCAAGATGGGACAGGGGGCTACAATGAGCAGTTCTTC. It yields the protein CASSQDGTGGYNEQFF.

The CDR3 sequence: CASSPGGTLDTEAFF. CDR3 nucleotide sequence: TGCGCCAGCAGCCCTGGAGGCACCTTGGACACTGAAGCTTTCTTT. The rearrangement links TRBV4-3 to TRBJ1-1, with D unclear. There are 15 residues in the CDR3. The ends were cut back, 4 bases at V and 3 bases at J, with 15 bases in the middle. Per the germline V gene, CDR1 is LGHNA and CDR2 is YSLEER.

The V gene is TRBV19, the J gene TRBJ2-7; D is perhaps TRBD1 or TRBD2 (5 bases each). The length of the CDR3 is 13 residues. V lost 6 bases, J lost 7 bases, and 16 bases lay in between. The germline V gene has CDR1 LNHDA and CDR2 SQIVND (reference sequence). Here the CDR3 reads CASSPGPRREQYF. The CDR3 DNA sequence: TGTGCCAGTAGCCCGGGACCCCGGAGGGAGCAGTACTTC.

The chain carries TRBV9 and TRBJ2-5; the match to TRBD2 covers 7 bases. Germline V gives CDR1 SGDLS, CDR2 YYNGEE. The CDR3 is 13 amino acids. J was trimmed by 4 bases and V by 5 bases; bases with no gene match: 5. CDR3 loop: CASSDSGRETQYF. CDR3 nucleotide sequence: TGTGCCAGCAGTGATAGCGGGCGAGAGACCCAGTACTTC.

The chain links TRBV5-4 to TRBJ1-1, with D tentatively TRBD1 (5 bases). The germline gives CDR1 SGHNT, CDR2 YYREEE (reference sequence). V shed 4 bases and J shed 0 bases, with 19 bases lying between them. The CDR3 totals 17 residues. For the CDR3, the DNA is TGTGCCAGCAGCACCGGGAGTGGCGGGGGACTGAACACTGAAGCTTTCTTT. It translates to CASSTGSGGGLNTEAFF.

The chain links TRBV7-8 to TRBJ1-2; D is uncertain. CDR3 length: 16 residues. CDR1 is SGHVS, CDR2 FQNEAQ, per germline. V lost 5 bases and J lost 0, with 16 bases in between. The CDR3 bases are TGTGCCAGCAGCCTGCGGGGAGCGCTATCTAACTATGGCTACACCTTC. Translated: CASSLRGALSNYGYTF.

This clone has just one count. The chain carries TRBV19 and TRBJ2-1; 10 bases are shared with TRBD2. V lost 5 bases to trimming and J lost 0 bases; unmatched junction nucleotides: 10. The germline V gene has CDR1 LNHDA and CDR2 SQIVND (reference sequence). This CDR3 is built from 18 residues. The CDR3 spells CASSPRTSGIYSYNEQFF. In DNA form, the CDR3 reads TGTGCCAGTAGTCCCAGGACTAGCGGAATTTACTCCTACAATGAGCAGTTCTTC.

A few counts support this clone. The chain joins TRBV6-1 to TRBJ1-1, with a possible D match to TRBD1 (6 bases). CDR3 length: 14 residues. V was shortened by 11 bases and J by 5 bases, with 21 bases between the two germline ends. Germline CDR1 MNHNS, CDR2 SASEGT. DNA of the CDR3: TGTGCCGGCCGCACCTGGGGGGCGCCGACTGAAGCTTTCTTT. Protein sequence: CAGRTWGAPTEAFF.

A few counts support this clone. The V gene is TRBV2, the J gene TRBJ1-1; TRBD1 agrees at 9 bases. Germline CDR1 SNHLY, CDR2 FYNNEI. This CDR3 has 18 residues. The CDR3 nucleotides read TGTGCAATCCACGCCCCGACGGGACAGGGAATAGTGAACACTGAAGCTTTCTTT. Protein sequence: CAIHAPTGQGIVNTEAFF.

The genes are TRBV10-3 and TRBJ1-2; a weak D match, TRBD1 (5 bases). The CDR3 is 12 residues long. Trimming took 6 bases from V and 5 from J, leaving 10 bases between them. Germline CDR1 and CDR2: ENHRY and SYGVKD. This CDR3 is CAIRPDSYGYTF. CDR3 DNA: TGTGCCATCAGACCTGACAGTTATGGCTACACCTTC.

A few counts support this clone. The CDR3 here is CAWSVWEMGYTF. CDR3 in DNA: TGTGCCTGGAGTGTATGGGAAATGGGCTACACCTTC. The chain links TRBV30 to TRBJ1-2; D unclear. V lost 0 bases and J lost 8, with 10 bases in between. CDR1 and CDR2 (germline): GTSNPN, SVGIG (reference sequence). The CDR3 is 12 amino acids.

The CDR3 region is CASSLLQGPGNTIYF. The CDR3 nucleotides read TGTGCCAGCAGCTTATTGCAAGGGCCCGGAAACACCATATATTTT. The rearrangement links TRBV7-9 to TRBJ1-3; no definite D call. The V gene's germline CDR1 is SEHNR and CDR2 FQNEAQ (reference sequence). The CDR3 is 15 amino acids. Deletions cut 2 bases from V and 4 bases from J, with 12 bases between.

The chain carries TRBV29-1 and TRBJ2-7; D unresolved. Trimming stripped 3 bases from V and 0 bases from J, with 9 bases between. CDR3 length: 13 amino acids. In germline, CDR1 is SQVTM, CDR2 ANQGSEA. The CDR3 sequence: CSVEGSSSYEQYF. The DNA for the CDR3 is TGCAGCGTTGAGGGTTCTAGCTCCTACGAGCAGTACTTC.

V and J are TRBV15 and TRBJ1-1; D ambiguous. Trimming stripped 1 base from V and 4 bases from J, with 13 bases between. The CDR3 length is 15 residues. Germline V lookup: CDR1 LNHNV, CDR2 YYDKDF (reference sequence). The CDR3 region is CATSRGLGAGTEAFF. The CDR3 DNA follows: TGTGCCACCAGCAGAGGGCTGGGAGCCGGCACTGAAGCTTTCTTT. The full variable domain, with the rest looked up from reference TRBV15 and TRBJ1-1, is DAMVIQNPRYQVTQFGKPVTLSCSQTLNHNVMYWYQQKSSQAPKLLFHYYDKDFNNEADTPDNFQSRRPNTSFCFLDIRSPGLGDTAMYLCATSRGLGAGTEAFFGQGTRLTVV.

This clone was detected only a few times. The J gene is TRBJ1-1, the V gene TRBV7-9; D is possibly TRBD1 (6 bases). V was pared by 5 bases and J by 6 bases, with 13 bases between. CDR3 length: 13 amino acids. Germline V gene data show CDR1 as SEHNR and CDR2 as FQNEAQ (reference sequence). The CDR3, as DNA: TGTGCCAGCAGCCACCGGGGGCAACCTGAAGCTTTCTTT. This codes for CASSHRGQPEAFF.

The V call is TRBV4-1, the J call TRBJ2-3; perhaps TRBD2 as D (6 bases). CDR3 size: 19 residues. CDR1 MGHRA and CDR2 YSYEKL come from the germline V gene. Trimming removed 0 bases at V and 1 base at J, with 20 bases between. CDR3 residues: CASSQEGKRASGGTDTQYF. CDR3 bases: TGCGCCAGCAGCCAAGAAGGAAAAAGGGCTTCGGGGGGCACAGATACGCAGTATTTT.

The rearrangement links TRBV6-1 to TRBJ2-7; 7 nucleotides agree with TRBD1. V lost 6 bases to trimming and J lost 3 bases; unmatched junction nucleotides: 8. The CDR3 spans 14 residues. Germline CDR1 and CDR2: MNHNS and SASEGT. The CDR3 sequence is CASRRETGHYEQYF. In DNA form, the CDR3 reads TGTGCCAGCAGGAGAGAGACAGGGCACTACGAGCAGTACTTC.